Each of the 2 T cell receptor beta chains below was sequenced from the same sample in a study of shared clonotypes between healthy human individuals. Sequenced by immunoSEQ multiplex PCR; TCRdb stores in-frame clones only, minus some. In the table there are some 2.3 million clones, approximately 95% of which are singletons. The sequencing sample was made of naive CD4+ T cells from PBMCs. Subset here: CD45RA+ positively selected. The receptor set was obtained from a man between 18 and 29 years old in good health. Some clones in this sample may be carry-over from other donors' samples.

The CDR3 region is CASTPGQGRSPLHF. For the CDR3, the DNA is TGTGCCAGCACCCCGGGACAGGGACGATCACCCCTCCACTTT. The chain employs TRBV7-4 and TRBJ1-6; 9 nucleotides align to TRBD1. This CDR3 has 14 amino acids. J lost 10 bases, V lost 7 bases, and 8 bases had no gene match. The germline gives CDR1 SGHVT, CDR2 SQSDAQ.

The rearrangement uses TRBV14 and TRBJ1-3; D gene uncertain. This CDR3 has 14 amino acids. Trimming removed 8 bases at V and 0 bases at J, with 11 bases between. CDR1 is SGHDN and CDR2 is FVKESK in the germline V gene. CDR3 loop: CASARVNSGNTIYF. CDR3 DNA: TGTGCCAGCGCACGGGTAAACTCTGGAAACACCATATATTTT.